A selection of T cell receptor beta chains follows, all from one sample in a study of blood T cells in healthy people across ages. One entry per CDR3 protein, called by TCRdb with MiXCR from the 5' RACE reads. The repertoire consists of 1.5 million or so distinct CDR3 sequences, with about 40% occurring once and the leading ten covering roughly 7.9%. Material: blood. The source is a woman in her late teens or twenties in good health. Each CDR3 is given without its conserved first and last residue.

v_gene	j_gene	CDR3aa
TRBV24-1	TRBJ2-7	ATSGEVYNEQY
TRBV20-1	TRBJ2-7	SARQTPYEQY
TRBV12-3/TRBV12-4	TRBJ1-2	ASISTGGVFGYT
TRBV5-6	TRBJ1-1	ASSPADRTEAF
TRBV6-1	TRBJ1-2	ASSDYRKYT
TRBV12-3/TRBV12-4	TRBJ1-6	ASSLFQGANSPLH
TRBV28	TRBJ2-5	ASSHRTGARETQY
TRBV19	TRBJ2-1	ASSITSGLDEQF
TRBV20-1	TRBJ2-3	SARAGLAGGPGAINTQY
TRBV3-1	TRBJ2-1	ASSHGSTVHEQF
TRBV6-1	TRBJ2-3	AGALRGAGGDTQY
TRBV7-2	TRBJ2-5	ASSVSAAETQY
TRBV12-3/TRBV12-4	TRBJ2-5	ASSFLSAIQETQY
TRBV5-1	TRBJ2-7	ASTPSGTSYEQY
TRBV10-3	TRBJ2-1	AISDGGRTSYNEQF
TRBV10-3	TRBJ2-1	AISESASVYNEQF
TRBV24-1	TRBJ2-7	ATSDLGHDEQY
TRBV6-5	TRBJ1-4	ASSRGQREKLF
TRBV7-2	TRBJ2-1	ASSFKTGVNYEQF
TRBV7-6	TRBJ2-7	ASSSNSGRANEQY
TRBV28	TRBJ2-7	ASSSTGSSSSYEQY
TRBV15	TRBJ2-2	ATSIRENTGELF
TRBV5-4	TRBJ1-4	ASSRVLVGTTNEKLF
TRBV7-6	TRBJ2-7	ASSVGGTKYEQY
TRBV20-1	TRBJ2-1	SASRPSGGYNEQF
TRBV9	TRBJ2-7	ASSVEVRSYEQY
TRBV20-1	TRBJ2-7	SAGVAGVADEQY
TRBV6-5	TRBJ1-2	AGSPTGAGYGYT
TRBV5-1	TRBJ2-1	ASSGRTGDNEQF
TRBV13	TRBJ2-7	ASSLPNRVREQY
TRBV30	TRBJ2-3	AWNRRVQDTQY
TRBV5-6	TRBJ1-1	ASSLVGQDNTEAF
TRBV2	TRBJ2-3	ASSEGGFAGWGTDTQY
TRBV6-5	TRBJ1-6	ASSPEVSSYNSPLH
TRBV20-1	TRBJ2-7	SARSGSAYEQY
TRBV7-6	TRBJ1-4	ASSLQRGGEKLF
TRBV6-5	TRBJ2-7	ASSRRAPMYEQY
TRBV7-9	TRBJ2-1	ASPPPSLLREQF
TRBV6-5	TRBJ1-2	ASSPDLTADYGYT
TRBV7-3	-	ASSLTGQADFYEQY
TRBV5-4	TRBJ1-1	ASSLLETEAF
TRBV20-1	TRBJ1-1	SAEAGGQGTEAF
TRBV24-1	TRBJ2-1	ATSDFGVGVTNYNEQF
TRBV15	TRBJ1-1	ATSRDPGTGTEAF